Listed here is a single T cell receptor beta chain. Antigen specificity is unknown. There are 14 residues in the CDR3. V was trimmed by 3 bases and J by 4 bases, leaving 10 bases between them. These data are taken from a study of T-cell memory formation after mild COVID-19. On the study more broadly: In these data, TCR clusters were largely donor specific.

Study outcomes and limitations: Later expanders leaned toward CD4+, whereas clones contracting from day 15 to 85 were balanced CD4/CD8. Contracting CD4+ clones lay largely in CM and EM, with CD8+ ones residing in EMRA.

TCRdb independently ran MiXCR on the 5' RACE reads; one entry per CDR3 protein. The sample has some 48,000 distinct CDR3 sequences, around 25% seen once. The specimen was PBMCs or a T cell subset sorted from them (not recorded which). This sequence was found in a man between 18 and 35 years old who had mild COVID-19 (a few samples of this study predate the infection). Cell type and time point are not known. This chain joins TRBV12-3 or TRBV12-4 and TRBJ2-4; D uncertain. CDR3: CASSFESRKNIQYF. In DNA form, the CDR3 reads TGTGCCAGCAGTTTTGAGTCCCGGAAAAACATTCAGTACTTC.